This section outlines one TCR beta chain sequence together with its context. The entry originates in a study of T cells in Graves' hyperthyroidism and ophthalmopathy. In the study overall: Peripheral blood was collected at initial diagnosis, before any treatment.

CDR1 SGHTA and CDR2 FQGTGA come from the germline V gene. The CDR3 runs 22 residues. The V and J ends lost 5 bases and 4 bases, in that order; junction bases with no gene match: 20. The CDR3 regions of TCR beta were amplified from RNA transcripts. The study used the HTBI primer set for a first-round RT-PCR of the TCR CDR3. TCRdb ran MiXCR on the multiplex PCR reads and lists one entry per CDR3 protein. The sample carries 250,000 to 300,000 distinct CDR3 sequences, about a sixth recorded once. At least 3 on the Clinical Activity Score was recorded for ophthalmopathy patients, who also had NOSPECS grade at least 4 and duration under 3 months.

The source of this sequence is a woman aged 60 to 75 with Graves' ophthalmopathy. The chain recombines TRBV7-3 with TRBJ2-2, with 15 bases identical to TRBD2. Sequenced material: blood. For the CDR3, the DNA is TGTGCCAGCAGCAACCACCAGACCGGACTAGCGGGAGGGCCGAGGGGCACCGGGGAGCTGTTTTTT. Translated, it gives CASSNHQTGLAGGPRGTGELFF.